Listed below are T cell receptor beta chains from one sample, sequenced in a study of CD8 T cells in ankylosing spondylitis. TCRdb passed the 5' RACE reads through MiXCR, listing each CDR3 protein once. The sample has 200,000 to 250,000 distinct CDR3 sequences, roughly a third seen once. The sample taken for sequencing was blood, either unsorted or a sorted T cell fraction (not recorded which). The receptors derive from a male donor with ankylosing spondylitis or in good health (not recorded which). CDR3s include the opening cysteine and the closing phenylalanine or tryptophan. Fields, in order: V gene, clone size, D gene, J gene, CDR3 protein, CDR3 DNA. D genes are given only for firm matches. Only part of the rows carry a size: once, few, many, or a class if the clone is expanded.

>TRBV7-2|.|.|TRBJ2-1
CASSVQGRWNNEQFF
TGTGCCAGCAGCGTGCAAGGACGGTGGAACAATGAGCAGTTCTTC
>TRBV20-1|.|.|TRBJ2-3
CSAGTTGWGTDTQYF
TGCAGTGCTGGAACGACAGGTTGGGGCACAGATACGCAGTATTTT
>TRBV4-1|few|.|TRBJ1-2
CASSQDSTGDYGYTF
TGCGCCAGCAGCCAAGATAGTACGGGCGACTATGGCTACACCTTC
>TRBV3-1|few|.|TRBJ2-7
CASSQGSATTGEQYF
TGTGCCAGCAGCCAAGGGTCGGCCACGACGGGCGAGCAGTACTTC
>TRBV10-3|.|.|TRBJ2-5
CAISERPEETQYF
TGTGCCATCAGTGAGAGGCCAGAAGAGACCCAGTACTTC
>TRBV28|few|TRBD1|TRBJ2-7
CASGQGMYEQYF
TGTGCCAGCGGACAGGGGATGTACGAGCAGTACTTC
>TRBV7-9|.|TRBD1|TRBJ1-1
CASSYRDRNTEAFF
TGTGCCAGCAGTTACAGGGACAGGAACACTGAAGCTTTCTTT
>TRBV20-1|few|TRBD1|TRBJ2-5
CSAHTGGRETQYF
TGCAGTGCGCACACAGGGGGCCGAGAGACCCAGTACTTC
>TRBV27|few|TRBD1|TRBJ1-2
CASSATGERGYGYTF
TGTGCCAGCAGTGCGACAGGGGAGCGCGGCTATGGCTACACCTTC
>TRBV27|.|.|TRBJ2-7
CASSPVLRGGFYEQYF
TGTGCCAGCAGTCCCGTTCTCCGCGGGGGCTTTTACGAGCAGTACTTC
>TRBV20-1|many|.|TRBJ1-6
CSARDMLTLNSPLHF
TGCAGTGCTAGAGATATGCTGACGCTTAATTCACCCCTCCACTTT
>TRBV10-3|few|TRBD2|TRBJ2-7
CAISESSGGGQYF
TGTGCCATCAGTGAGTCTAGCGGGGGAGGGCAGTACTTC
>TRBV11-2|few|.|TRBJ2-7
CASSWTYEQYF
TGTGCCAGCAGCTGGACCTACGAGCAGTACTTC
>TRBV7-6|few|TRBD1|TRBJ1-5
CASSLGPTGDGNNQPQHF
TGTGCCAGCAGCTTAGGCCCGACAGGGGATGGGAACAATCAGCCCCAGCATTTT
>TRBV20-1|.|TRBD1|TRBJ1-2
CSATQGDHGYTF
TGCAGTGCAACACAGGGGGACCATGGCTACACCTTC
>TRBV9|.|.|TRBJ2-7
CASSPPAGSYEQYF
TGTGCCAGCAGCCCCCCGGCCGGCTCCTACGAGCAGTACTTC
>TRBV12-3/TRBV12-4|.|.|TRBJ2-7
CASSYPRGAVYEQYF
TGTGCCAGCAGCTACCCCAGGGGGGCCGTATACGAGCAGTACTTC
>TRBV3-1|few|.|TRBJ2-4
CASSQGENIQYF
TGTGCCAGCAGCCAGGGGGAAAACATTCAGTACTTC
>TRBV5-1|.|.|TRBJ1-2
CASSWEGGRWGYGYTF
TGCGCCAGCAGCTGGGAAGGAGGTCGGTGGGGCTATGGCTACACCTTC
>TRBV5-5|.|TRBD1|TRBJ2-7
CASSTGQGITYEQYF
TGTGCCAGCAGCACAGGACAGGGTATTACCTACGAGCAGTACTTC
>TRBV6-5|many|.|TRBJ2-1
CASSYSRRSSYNEQFF
TGTGCCAGCAGTTACAGTCGGCGGAGCTCCTACAATGAGCAGTTCTTC
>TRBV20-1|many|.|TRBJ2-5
CSATRGARETQYF
TGCAGTGCAACCAGGGGGGCGAGGGAGACCCAGTACTTC
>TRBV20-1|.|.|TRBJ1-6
CSAIGRNNSPLHF
TGCAGTGCTATTGGAAGGAACAATTCACCCCTCCACTTT
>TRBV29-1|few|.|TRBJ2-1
CSVEEGQTYRSYNEQFF
TGCAGCGTTGAAGAAGGGCAGACATACCGCTCCTACAATGAGCAGTTCTTC
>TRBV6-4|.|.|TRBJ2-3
CASRPRGDTDTQYF
TGTGCCAGCAGACCCAGGGGGGACACAGATACGCAGTATTTT
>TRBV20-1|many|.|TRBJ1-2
CSAPRGGLTNYGYTF
TGCAGTGCTCCGCGGGGCGGACTTACAAACTATGGCTACACCTTC
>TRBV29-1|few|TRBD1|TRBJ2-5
CSVDSWDREWTQYF
TGCAGCGTCGACAGTTGGGACAGGGAATGGACCCAGTACTTC
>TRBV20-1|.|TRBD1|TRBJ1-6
CSAREDMGQGTNSPLHF
TGCAGTGCTAGAGAGGACATGGGACAGGGGACCAATTCACCCCTCCACTTT
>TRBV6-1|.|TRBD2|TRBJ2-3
CASGPSGGTDTQYF
TGTGCCAGCGGGCCTAGCGGGGGCACAGATACGCAGTATTTT
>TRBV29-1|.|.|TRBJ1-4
CSAGRTGGNEKLFF
TGCAGCGCCGGGAGGACCGGGGGTAATGAAAAACTGTTTTTT
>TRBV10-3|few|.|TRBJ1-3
CAITPSGNTIYF
TGTGCCATCACCCCGTCTGGAAACACCATATATTTT
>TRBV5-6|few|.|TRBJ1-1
CASSLVGLNTEAFF
TGTGCCAGCAGCTTGGTGGGGTTGAACACTGAAGCTTTCTTT
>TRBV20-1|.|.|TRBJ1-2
CSASLQVEPNYGYTF
TGCAGTGCTAGTTTGCAGGTCGAACCAAACTATGGCTACACCTTC
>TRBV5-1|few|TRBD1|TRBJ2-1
CASSLATGTGGFNEQFF
TGCGCCAGCAGCTTGGCTACCGGGACAGGGGGCTTCAATGAGCAGTTCTTC
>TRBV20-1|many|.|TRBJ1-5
CSARSTNQPQHF
TGCAGTGCTAGAAGCACCAATCAGCCCCAGCATTTT
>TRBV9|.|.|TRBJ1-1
CASSVGGYGRPEAFF
TGTGCCAGCAGCGTTGGGGGTTACGGGCGTCCTGAAGCTTTCTTT
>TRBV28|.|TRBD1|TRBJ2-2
CASSPRTGEGELFF
TGTGCCAGCAGTCCCCGGACAGGGGAGGGGGAGCTGTTTTTT
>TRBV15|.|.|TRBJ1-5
CATSREGQKNQPQHF
TGTGCCACCAGCAGAGAAGGACAGAAAAATCAGCCCCAGCATTTT
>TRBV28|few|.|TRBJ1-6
CASSVVGGNSPLHF
TGTGCCAGCTCGGTTGTCGGGGGGAATTCACCCCTCCACTTT
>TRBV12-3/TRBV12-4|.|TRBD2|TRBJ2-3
CASSPDLAGGLKDTQYF
TGTGCCAGCAGTCCAGACTTAGCGGGGGGGCTTAAGGATACGCAGTATTTT
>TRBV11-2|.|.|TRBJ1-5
CASSPDPTANQPQHF
TGTGCCAGCAGCCCCGATCCTACCGCGAATCAGCCCCAGCATTTT
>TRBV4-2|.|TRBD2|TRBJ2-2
CASRLTSGATGELFF
TGTGCCAGCAGGCTTACTAGCGGGGCCACCGGGGAGCTGTTTTTT
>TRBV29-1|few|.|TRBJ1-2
CSVNTGSYGYTF
TGCAGCGTAAACACAGGGAGCTATGGCTACACCTTC
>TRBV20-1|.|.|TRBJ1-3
CSARIGGGNTIYF
TGCAGTGCTAGAATAGGGGGAGGAAACACCATATATTTT
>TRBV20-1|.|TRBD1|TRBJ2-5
CSAPNLGDRGYQETQYF
TGCAGTGCTCCGAATCTTGGGGACAGGGGATACCAAGAGACCCAGTACTTC